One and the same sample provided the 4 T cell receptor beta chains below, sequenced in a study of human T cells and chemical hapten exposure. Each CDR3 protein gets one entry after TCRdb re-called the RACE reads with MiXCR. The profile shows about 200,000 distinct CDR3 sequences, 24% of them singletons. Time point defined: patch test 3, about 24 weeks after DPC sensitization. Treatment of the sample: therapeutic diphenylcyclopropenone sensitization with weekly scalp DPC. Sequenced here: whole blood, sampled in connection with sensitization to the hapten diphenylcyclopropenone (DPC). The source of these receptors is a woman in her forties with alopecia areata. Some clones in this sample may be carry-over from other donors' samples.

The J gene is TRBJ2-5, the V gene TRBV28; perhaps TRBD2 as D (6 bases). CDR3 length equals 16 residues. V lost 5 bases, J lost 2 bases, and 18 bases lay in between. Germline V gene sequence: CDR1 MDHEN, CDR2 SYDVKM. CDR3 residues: CASSPPRLGSQETQYF. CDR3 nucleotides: TGTGCCAGCAGTCCCCCGAGACTAGGTTCTCAAGAGACCCAGTACTTC. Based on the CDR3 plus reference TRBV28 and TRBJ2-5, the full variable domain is DVKVTQSSRYLVKRTGEKVFLECVQDMDHENMFWYRQDPGLGLRLIYFSYDVKMKEKGDIPEGYSVSREKKERFSLILESASTNQTSMYLCASSPPRLGSQETQYFGPGTRLLVL.

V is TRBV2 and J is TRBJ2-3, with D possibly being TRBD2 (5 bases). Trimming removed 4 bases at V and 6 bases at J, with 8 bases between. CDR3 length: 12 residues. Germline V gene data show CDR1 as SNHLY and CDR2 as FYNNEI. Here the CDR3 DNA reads TGTGCCAGCAGTGGGGCGGGCGATACGCAGTATTTT. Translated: CASSGAGDTQYF.

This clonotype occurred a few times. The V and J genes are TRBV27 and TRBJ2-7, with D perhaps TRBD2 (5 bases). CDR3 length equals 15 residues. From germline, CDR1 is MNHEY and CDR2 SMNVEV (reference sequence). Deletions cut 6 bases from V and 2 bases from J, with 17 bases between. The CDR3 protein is CASSPGASRAYEQYF. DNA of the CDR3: TGTGCCAGCAGCCCCGGCGCTAGCCGTGCCTACGAGCAGTACTTC.

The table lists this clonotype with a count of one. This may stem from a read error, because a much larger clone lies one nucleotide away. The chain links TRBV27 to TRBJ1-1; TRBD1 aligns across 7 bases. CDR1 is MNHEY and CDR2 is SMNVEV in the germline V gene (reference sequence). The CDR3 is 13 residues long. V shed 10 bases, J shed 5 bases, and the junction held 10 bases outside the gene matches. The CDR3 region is CANVHRGGTEAFF. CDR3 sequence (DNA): TGTGCCAACGTACACAGGGGCGGGACTGAAGCTTTCTTT.